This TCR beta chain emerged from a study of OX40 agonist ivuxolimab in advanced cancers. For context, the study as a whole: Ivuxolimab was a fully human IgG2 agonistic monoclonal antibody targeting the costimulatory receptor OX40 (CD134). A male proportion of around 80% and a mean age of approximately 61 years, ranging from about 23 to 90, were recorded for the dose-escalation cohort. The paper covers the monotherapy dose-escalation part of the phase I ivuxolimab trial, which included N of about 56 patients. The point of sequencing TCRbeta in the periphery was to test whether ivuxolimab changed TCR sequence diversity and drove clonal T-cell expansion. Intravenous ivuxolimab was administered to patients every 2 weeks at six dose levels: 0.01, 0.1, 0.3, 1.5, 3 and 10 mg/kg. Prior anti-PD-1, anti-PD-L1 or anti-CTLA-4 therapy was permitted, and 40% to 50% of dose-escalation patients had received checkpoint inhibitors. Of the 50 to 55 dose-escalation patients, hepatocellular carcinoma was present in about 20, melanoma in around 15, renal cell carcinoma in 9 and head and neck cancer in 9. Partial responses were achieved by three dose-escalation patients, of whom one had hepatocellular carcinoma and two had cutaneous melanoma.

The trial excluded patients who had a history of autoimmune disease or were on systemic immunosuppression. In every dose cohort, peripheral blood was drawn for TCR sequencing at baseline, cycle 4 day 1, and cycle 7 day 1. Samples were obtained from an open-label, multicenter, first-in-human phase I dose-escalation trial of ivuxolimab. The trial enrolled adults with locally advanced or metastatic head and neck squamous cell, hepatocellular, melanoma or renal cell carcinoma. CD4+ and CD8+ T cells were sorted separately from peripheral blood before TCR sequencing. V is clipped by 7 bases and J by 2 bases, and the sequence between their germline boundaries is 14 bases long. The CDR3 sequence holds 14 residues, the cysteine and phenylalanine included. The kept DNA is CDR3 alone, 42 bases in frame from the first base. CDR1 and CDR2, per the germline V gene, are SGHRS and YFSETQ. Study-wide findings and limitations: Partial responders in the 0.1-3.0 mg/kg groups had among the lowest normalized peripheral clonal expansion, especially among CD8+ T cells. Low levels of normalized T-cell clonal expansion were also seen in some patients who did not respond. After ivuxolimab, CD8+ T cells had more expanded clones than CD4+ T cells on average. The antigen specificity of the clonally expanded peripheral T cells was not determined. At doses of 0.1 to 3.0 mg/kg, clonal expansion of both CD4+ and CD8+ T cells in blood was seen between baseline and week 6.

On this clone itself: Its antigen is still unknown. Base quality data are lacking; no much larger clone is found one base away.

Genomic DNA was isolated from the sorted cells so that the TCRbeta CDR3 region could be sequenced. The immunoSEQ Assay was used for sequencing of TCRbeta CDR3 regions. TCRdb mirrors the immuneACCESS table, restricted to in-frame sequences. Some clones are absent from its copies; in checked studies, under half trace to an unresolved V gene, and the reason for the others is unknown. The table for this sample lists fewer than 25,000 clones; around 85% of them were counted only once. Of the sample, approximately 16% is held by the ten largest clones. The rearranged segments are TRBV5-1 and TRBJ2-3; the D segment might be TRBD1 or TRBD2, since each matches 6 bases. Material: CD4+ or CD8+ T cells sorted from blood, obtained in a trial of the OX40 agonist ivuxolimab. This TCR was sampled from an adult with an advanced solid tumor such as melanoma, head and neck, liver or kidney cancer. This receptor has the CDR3 CASFLSGATDTQYF. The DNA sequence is TGCGCCAGCTTCTTGTCGGGGGCCACAGATACGCAGTATTTT.